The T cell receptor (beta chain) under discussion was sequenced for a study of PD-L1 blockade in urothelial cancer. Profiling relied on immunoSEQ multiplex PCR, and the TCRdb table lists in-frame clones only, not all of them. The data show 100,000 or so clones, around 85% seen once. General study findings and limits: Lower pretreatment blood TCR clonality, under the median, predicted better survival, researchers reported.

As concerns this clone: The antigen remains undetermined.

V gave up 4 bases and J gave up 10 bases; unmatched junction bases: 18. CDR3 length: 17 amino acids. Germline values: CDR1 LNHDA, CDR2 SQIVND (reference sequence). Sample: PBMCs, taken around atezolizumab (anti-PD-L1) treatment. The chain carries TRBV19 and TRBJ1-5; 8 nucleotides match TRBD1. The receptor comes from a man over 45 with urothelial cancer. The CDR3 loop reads CASSTHGPDRGTSPQHF. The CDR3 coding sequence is TGTGCCAGTAGTACCCACGGGCCTGACAGGGGAACCTCCCCCCAGCATTTT.